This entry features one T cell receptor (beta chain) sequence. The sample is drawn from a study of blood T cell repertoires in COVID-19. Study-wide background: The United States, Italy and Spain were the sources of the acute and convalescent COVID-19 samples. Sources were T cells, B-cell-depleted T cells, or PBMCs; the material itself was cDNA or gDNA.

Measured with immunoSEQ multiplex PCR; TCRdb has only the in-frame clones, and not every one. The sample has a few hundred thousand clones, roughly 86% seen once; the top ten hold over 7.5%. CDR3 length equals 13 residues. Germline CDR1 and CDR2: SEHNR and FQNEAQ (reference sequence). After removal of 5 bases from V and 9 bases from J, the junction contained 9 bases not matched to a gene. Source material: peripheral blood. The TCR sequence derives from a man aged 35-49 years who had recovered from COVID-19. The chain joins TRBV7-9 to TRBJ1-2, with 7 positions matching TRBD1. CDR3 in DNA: TGTGCCAGCAGCGCGCGACAGGGTAGCAGCTACACCTTC. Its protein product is CASSARQGSSYTF. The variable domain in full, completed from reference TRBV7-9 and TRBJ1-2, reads DTGVSQNPRHKITKRGQNVTFRCDPISEHNRLYWYRQTLGQGPEFLTYFQNEAQLEKSRLLSDRFSAERPKGSFSTLEIQRTEQGDSAMYLCASSARQGSSYTFGSGTRLTVV.